This TCR beta chain was sequenced during a study of T cells in Graves' hyperthyroidism and ophthalmopathy. The study, taken as a whole, reports: The model anticipated ophthalmopathy a median about six months pre-onset. In the blood, most expanded thyroid clonotypes above 0.001 appeared as well.

It was RNA transcripts that yielded the amplified TCR beta CDR3 regions. Primed by the HTBI set, a first-round RT-PCR was run on the TCR CDR3. One entry per CDR3 protein results from TCRdb running MiXCR on the multiplex PCR reads. The sample shows roughly 45,000 distinct CDR3 sequences, around 49% of them seen only once. When ophthalmopathy did not progress within 18 months, Graves' hyperthyroidism was considered stable. CDR3 length: 16 amino acids. Germline CDR1 and CDR2: SGHTA and FQGNSA. V gave up 3 bases and J gave up 11 bases, with 23 bases separating them. Note on this clonotype: The antigen remains unidentified.

The sample taken for sequencing was peripheral blood or thyroid tissue (not recorded which). The V and J genes are TRBV7-2 and TRBJ1-5, with D tentatively TRBD1 (6 bases). The source of this sequence is a woman aged 45-65 years with Graves' hyperthyroidism. CDR3 sequence (DNA): TGTGCCAGCAGCTTTCAGGGACTAGCGGGACAAGAGACCCAGCATTTT. This codes for CASSFQGLAGQETQHF.